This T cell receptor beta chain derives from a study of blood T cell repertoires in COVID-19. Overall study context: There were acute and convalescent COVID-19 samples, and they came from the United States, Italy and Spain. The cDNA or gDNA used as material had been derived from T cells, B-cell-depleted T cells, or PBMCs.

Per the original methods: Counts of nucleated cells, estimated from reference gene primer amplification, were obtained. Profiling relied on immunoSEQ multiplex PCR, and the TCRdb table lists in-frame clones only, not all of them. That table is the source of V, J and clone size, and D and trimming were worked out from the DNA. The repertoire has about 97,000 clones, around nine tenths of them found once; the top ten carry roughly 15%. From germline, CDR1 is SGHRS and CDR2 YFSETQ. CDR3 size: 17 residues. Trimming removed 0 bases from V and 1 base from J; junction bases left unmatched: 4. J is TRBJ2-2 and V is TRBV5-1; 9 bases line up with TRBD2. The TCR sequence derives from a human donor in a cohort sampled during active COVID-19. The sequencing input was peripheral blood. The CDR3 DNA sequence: TGCGCCAGCAGCTTGGTCCTAGCGGGGTTGAACACCGGGGAGCTGTTTTTT. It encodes CASSLVLAGLNTGELFF.